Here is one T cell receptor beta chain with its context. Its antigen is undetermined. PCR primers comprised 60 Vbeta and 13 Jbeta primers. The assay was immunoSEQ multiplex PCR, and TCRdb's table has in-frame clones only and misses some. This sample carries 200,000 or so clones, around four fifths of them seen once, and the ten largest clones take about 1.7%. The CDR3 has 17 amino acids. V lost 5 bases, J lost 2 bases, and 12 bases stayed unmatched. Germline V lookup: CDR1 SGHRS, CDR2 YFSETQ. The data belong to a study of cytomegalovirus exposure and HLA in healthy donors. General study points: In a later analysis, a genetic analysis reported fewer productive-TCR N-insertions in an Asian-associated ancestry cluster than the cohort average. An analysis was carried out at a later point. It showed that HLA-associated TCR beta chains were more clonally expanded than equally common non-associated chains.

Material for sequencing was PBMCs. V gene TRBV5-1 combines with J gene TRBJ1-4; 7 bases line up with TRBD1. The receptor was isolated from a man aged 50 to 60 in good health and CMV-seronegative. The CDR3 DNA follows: TGCGCCAGCAGGCCGACAGGGACTTTAGCGACTAATGAAAAACTGTTTTTT. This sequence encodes CASRPTGTLATNEKLFF.